Listed below are T cell receptor beta chains from one sample, sequenced in a study of cytomegalovirus exposure and HLA in healthy donors. The table came from immunoSEQ multiplex PCR; TCRdb's copy has only in-frame clones and leaves some out. The sample lists roughly 250,000 clones; approximately 86% were seen once. Sequencing was done on a sample of PBMCs. The receptors were sampled from a young woman in good health and CMV-seropositive. The CDR3 runs from the conserved cysteine through the conserved F or W. The D gene is left open where the match is weak. Size values are once, few and many counts, or a class for expanded clones, and some rows have none.

V gene: TRBV9; D gene: TRBD2; clone size: .; J gene: TRBJ2-5; CDR3 DNA: TGTGCCAGCAGTTCGGGACTAGCGGGATCACATCCGGGAGAGACCCAGTACTTC; CDR3 protein: CASSSGLAGSHPGETQYF
V gene: TRBV9; D gene: .; clone size: .; J gene: TRBJ2-1; CDR3 DNA: TGTGCCAGCAGCCCACTAGTAGGTGCCTACAATGAGCAGTTCTTC; CDR3 protein: CASSPLVGAYNEQFF
V gene: TRBV27; D gene: .; clone size: .; J gene: TRBJ2-7; CDR3 DNA: TGTGCCAGCAGTTTTTACGGGTTGGAGCAGTACTTC; CDR3 protein: CASSFYGLEQYF
V gene: TRBV23-1; D gene: .; clone size: .; J gene: TRBJ2-1; CDR3 DNA: TGCGCCAATTACACCTCCTACAATGAGCAGTTCTTC; CDR3 protein: CANYTSYNEQFF
V gene: TRBV11-2; D gene: .; clone size: .; J gene: TRBJ2-5; CDR3 DNA: TGTGCCAGCAGCTTAACTTACCAAGAGACCCAGTACTTC; CDR3 protein: CASSLTYQETQYF
V gene: TRBV27; D gene: .; clone size: .; J gene: TRBJ1-5; CDR3 DNA: TGTGCCAGCAGGGACGCCGGGGGGCAGAGTCAGCCCCAGCATTTT; CDR3 protein: CASRDAGGQSQPQHF
V gene: TRBV11-1; D gene: .; clone size: once; J gene: TRBJ2-1; CDR3 DNA: TGTGCCAGCAGCTTGAGGGCGAGTTCCTACAATGAGCAGTTCTTC; CDR3 protein: CASSLRASSYNEQFF
V gene: TRBV7-7; D gene: TRBD2; clone size: .; J gene: TRBJ2-2; CDR3 DNA: TGTGCTAGCAGCTTAGGGGCGGGAGTGGAGGCCGGGGAGCTGTTTTTT; CDR3 protein: CASSLGAGVEAGELFF
V gene: TRBV10-2; D gene: TRBD1; clone size: .; J gene: TRBJ2-3; CDR3 DNA: TGCGCCAGCAGTGAGGGGACAGGGAACACAGATACGCAGTATTTT; CDR3 protein: CASSEGTGNTDTQYF
V gene: TRBV16; D gene: TRBD2; clone size: .; J gene: TRBJ2-7; CDR3 DNA: TGTGCCAGCAGCCAGGACGCGGGGACTAGCTCCTACGAGCAGTACTTC; CDR3 protein: CASSQDAGTSSYEQYF